These 21 T cell receptor beta chains originate from one sample sequenced in a study of T cells in Graves' hyperthyroidism and ophthalmopathy. Researchers amplified the TCR beta CDR3 regions from RNA transcripts. Carried out on the TCR CDR3, a first-round RT-PCR used the HTBI primer set. MiXCR, applied by TCRdb to the multiplex PCR reads, yields one record per CDR3 protein. The data show about 250,000 distinct CDR3 sequences, about 25% seen once. Sequenced material: blood. These receptors all come from a woman aged 40 to 49 with Graves' ophthalmopathy.

This clonotype was found many times. V and J are TRBV30 and TRBJ2-2; a weak D match, TRBD1 (5 bases). The CDR3 has 15 residues. Germline CDR1 is GTSNPN and CDR2 is SVGIG (reference sequence). The V end lost 3 bases, the J end lost 1 base, and 12 bases lay between the germline ends. CDR3 sequence: CAWRAGHRNTGELFF. As DNA, the CDR3 is TGTGCCTGGAGGGCCGGACATAGGAACACCGGGGAGCTGTTTTTT.

This clonotype was recorded at least ten times. The chain has TRBV5-1 and TRBJ2-7, with 7 positions matching TRBD2. Trimming at V came to 6 bases and at J to 2 bases, leaving 8 bases not matched to a gene. The germline V gene encodes CDR1 SGHRS and CDR2 YFSETQ. This CDR3 contains 14 residues. CDR3 sequence: CASNPGLVTYEQYF. In DNA form, the CDR3 reads TGCGCCAGCAATCCCGGACTAGTTACCTACGAGCAGTACTTC. Full variable domain (rest looked up from reference TRBV5-1 and TRBJ2-7): KAGVTQTPRYLIKTRGQQVTLSCSPISGHRSVSWYQQTPGQGLQFLFEYFSETQRNKGNFPGRFSGRQFSNSRSEMNVSTLELGDSALYLCASNPGLVTYEQYFGPGTRLTVT.

In this sample, this clonotype turned up a few times. In nucleotides, the CDR3 is TGTGCCTGGAGGGACAAGAGCAATCAGCCCCAGCATTTT. Translation gives CAWRDKSNQPQHF. The chain carries TRBV30 and TRBJ1-5; TRBD1 is a possible D gene (5 bases). From germline, CDR1 is GTSNPN and CDR2 SVGIG (reference sequence). The ends were cut back, 3 bases at V and 1 base at J, with 7 bases in the middle. CDR3 length equals 13 residues.

At least ten counts were recorded for this clonotype. This rearrangement joins TRBV4-2 to TRBJ1-1; no clear D. V dropped 1 base and J dropped 0 bases, with 6 bases sitting between them. Per germline, CDR1 LGHNA and CDR2 YNFKEQ. This CDR3 is built from 14 residues. DNA of the CDR3: TGTGCCAGCAGCCAAGGGTCGGTGAACACTGAAGCTTTCTTT. Its translation is CASSQGSVNTEAFF.

The chain joins TRBV9 to TRBJ2-7; D may correspond to TRBD1 or TRBD2 (7 bases each). Trimming left V 4 bases short and J 7 bases short, with 21 bases between. This CDR3 comprises 15 residues. Germline CDR1 reads SGDLS; CDR2 reads YYNGEE. CDR3 loop: CASSPQGGGGREQYF. CDR3 nucleotides: TGTGCCAGCAGCCCGCAAGGGGGAGGGGGCAGGGAGCAGTACTTC.

V is TRBV27 and J is TRBJ2-7, with D perhaps matching TRBD2 (5 bases). Trimming removed 6 bases at V and 5 bases at J, with 14 bases between. The CDR3 spans 13 residues. Germline assignment: CDR1 MNHEY and CDR2 SMNVEV (reference sequence). DNA for the CDR3: TGTGCCAGCAGGCGCGGGCCAGCCAACGAGCAGTACTTC. It codes for CASRRGPANEQYF.

This clonotype was recorded many times. One end of the junction is discordant with germline, which a read error may explain. This chain links TRBV20-1 with TRBJ2-7; 9 bases are a match to TRBD1. CDR3 length: 14 residues. The germline gives CDR1 DFQATT, CDR2 SNEGSKA (reference sequence). In DNA, the CDR3 is TGCAGTGCCAGAGAACAGGGGGCGGTTTACGAGCAGTACTTC. Residues: CSAREQGAVYEQYF.

This clonotype was seen many times. The chain employs TRBV7-9 and TRBJ2-7; D possibly matches TRBD1 or TRBD2 (6 bases each). The V gene lost 5 bases and the J gene lost 3 bases, with 14 bases spanning the gap. The CDR3 totals 14 residues. Germline V CDR1 and CDR2: SEHNR, FQNEAQ (reference sequence). The CDR3 bases are TGTGCCAGCAGCGGGGGGCGGGAAATCTACGAGCAGTACTTC. Translated, it gives CASSGGREIYEQYF.

This clonotype has at least ten counts. V usage is TRBV28 and J usage is TRBJ2-2; 9 positions match TRBD2. CDR1 is MDHEN and CDR2 is SYDVKM in the germline V gene. The CDR3 spans 16 residues. V dropped 7 bases and J dropped 5; count of bases not matched to a gene: 11. CDR3 coding DNA: TGTGCCAGCACCCCTCCAAGCGGGGGGTGGACCGGGGAGCTGTTTTTT. Translation: CASTPPSGGWTGELFF.

This clonotype occurred a few times. This chain links TRBV12-3 or TRBV12-4 with TRBJ1-5, with D hard to call. V was shortened by 1 base and J by 4 bases, with 8 bases between the two germline ends. CDR3 length: 14 amino acids. Written as DNA, the CDR3 is TGTGCCAGCAGTTTAGGGCTAGGGAATCAGCCCCAGCATTTT. This gives the protein CASSLGLGNQPQHF.

This clonotype occurred many times. The rearrangement links TRBV20-1 to TRBJ1-2; a possible D gene is TRBD1 (5 bases). The ends were cut back, 1 base at V and 0 bases at J, with 12 bases in the middle. CDR3 length: 15 amino acids. Germline V gene sequence: CDR1 DFQATT, CDR2 SNEGSKA (reference sequence). CDR3 loop: CSARGTGGPNYGYTF. The CDR3 nucleotides are TGCAGTGCTAGAGGTACAGGAGGGCCTAACTATGGCTACACCTTC.

CDR3 protein: CASRETVAAGELFF. DNA for the CDR3: TGTGCCAGCAGAGAGACAGTGGCGGCCGGGGAGCTGTTTTTT. The chain couples TRBV12-3 or TRBV12-4 to TRBJ2-2; perhaps TRBD1 as D (5 bases). The CDR3 covers 14 residues. Trimming stripped 6 bases from V and 6 bases from J, with 14 bases between.

This clonotype was seen repeatedly, ten times or more. This sequence joins TRBV25-1 and TRBJ1-6; 7 nucleotides line up with TRBD1. V lost 3 bases, J lost 7 bases, and 6 bases stayed unmatched. The CDR3 covers 15 residues. The germline V gene has CDR1 MGHDK and CDR2 SYGVNS. The CDR3 DNA is TGTGCCAGCAGTGACCTGGGGACAGCGAATTCACCCCTCCACTTT. This codes for CASSDLGTANSPLHF.

The CDR3: CASSFPNKRSYEQYF. The CDR3 DNA follows: TGTGCCAGCAGTTTCCCGAACAAACGGTCCTACGAGCAGTACTTC. The chain uses TRBV28 and TRBJ2-7, with unresolved D. V was clipped by 3 bases and J by 1 base, with 13 bases between them. Germline CDR1 is MDHEN and CDR2 is SYDVKM. The CDR3 covers 15 residues.

In this sample, this clonotype turned up many times. The chain uses TRBV24-1 and TRBJ2-7, with 8 bases matching TRBD2. There are 18 residues in the CDR3. With V trimmed by 4 bases and J by 4 bases, 17 bases remained unmatched. From germline, CDR1 is KGHDR and CDR2 SFDVKD. The CDR3 is CATSDHPGSSGRGYEQYF. The CDR3 DNA is TGTGCCACCAGTGACCACCCGGGGTCCAGCGGGAGAGGATACGAGCAGTACTTC.

This clonotype was counted at least ten times. The chain employs TRBV12-3 or TRBV12-4 and TRBJ2-2, with D tentatively TRBD2 (7 bases). The CDR3 runs 16 residues. Trimming pared 3 bases from V and 1 base from J, leaving 12 bases between. This chain's CDR3 is CASSLGGRQNTGELFF. The DNA for the CDR3 is TGTGCCAGCAGTTTGGGGGGGCGGCAGAACACCGGGGAGCTGTTTTTT.

This clonotype was detected many times. V is TRBV7-2 and J is TRBJ2-7, with 10 bases fitting TRBD2. CDR3 length: 14 residues. CDR1 and CDR2 from the germline V gene are SGHTA and FQGNSA. The V segment lost 3 bases and the J segment 7 bases; nucleotides outside the gene matches: 6. The CDR3 coding sequence is TGTGCCAGCAGCTTCGGGCCGACTAGCGGGGAGCAGTACTTC. Protein product: CASSFGPTSGEQYF.

This clonotype was seen more than once but under ten times. The rearrangement uses TRBV5-4 and TRBJ2-2; the match to TRBD2 covers 7 bases. Germline V gene sequence: CDR1 SGHNT, CDR2 YYREEE (reference sequence). This CDR3 contains 15 residues. J was trimmed by 5 bases and V by 1 base; bases with no gene match: 5. The CDR3 DNA sequence: TGTGCCAGCAGCTTGACCAGCGGGACGACCGGGGAGCTGTTTTTT. This codes for CASSLTSGTTGELFF.

The rearrangement joins TRBV5-1 to TRBJ2-5; no definite D call. This CDR3 spans 14 amino acids. Trimming took off 4 bases at V and 5 bases at J, with 15 bases between the two ends. Germline CDR1 is SGHRS and CDR2 is YFSETQ. The CDR3 reads CASSPVARIETQYF. In DNA form, the CDR3 reads TGCGCCAGCAGCCCGGTGGCTAGGATCGAGACCCAGTACTTC.

This clonotype was observed a few times. CDR3 in DNA: TGTGCCAGCATGCAGAGTAGCAATCAGCCCCAGCATTTT. This encodes CASMQSSNQPQHF. V is TRBV2 and J is TRBJ1-5; no firm D call. The CDR3 covers 13 residues. CDR1 and CDR2 from the germline V gene are SNHLY and FYNNEI. Trimming stripped 7 bases from V and 0 bases from J, with 7 bases between.

This clonotype was recorded many times. The chain employs TRBV29-1 and TRBJ2-5; D perhaps matches TRBD2 (6 bases). Trimming pared 4 bases from V and 2 bases from J, leaving 11 bases between. CDR3 length: 13 residues. Germline V gene data show CDR1 as SQVTM and CDR2 as ANQGSEA. The CDR3: CSVVYGGQETQYF. In DNA form, the CDR3 reads TGCAGCGTTGTTTATGGGGGGCAAGAGACCCAGTACTTC.